The following is a T cell receptor beta chain sequence with its context. Its antigen is not yet known. The sample holds no much larger clone one base away, and base qualities are not on file. This entry belongs to a study of T cells after yellow fever vaccination (dated by TCRdb to between 2018 and 2021). Background for the entire study: The SMART-Seq v4 Ultra Low Input RNA kit was used to prepare libraries from fractions with low cell numbers. To follow T-cell clones before and after both primary and booster YFV17D yellow fever vaccination, bulk TCR alpha and beta repertoires underwent longitudinal sequencing. The cohort comprised two healthy male donors, one aged 18 to 30 and one aged 30 to 39 years. Blood samples were taken at several timepoints before and after primary and secondary immunization, and bulk PBMC replicates and cell subsets were isolated.

In light of the paper, this sample's treatment or condition label describes: live attenuated yellow fever vaccine strain. At each blood-draw timepoint, two biological replicates of bulk PBMCs were obtained. A standard Ficoll-Paque protocol was used to isolate PBMCs from peripheral blood. RNA was extracted with TriZol from bulk PBMCs, CD4 and CD8 fractions, and dextramer-positive and dextramer-negative fractions. TCR cDNA was synthesized by 5'RACE template switching, which introduced a universal primer site and unique molecular identifiers. cDNA synthesis was primed from both the TCR alpha and TCR beta constant segments. Libraries were amplified in two PCR steps, with sample barcodes and sequencing adapters added in the second step. Libraries were sequenced on Illumina HiSeq 2500 (2x100 bp) or NovaSeq (2x150 bp). From the authors' description of their analysis: MIGEC was used to demultiplex reads and collapse the reads into UMI consensus sequences, and MiXCR was used for V(D)J alignment. Vaccine-responding clonotypes were identified with edgeR using replicate PBMC samples, with FDR below 0.01 and a log2 fold change above 5 up to day 15 being required. Bulk clonotypes were assigned CD4 or CD8 identity according to which sequenced CD4 or CD8 repertoire held them at higher abundance. Using fastp trimming at Q25 and MiXCR clonotype assembly, TCRdb reanalyzed the public sequencing data and kept in-frame beta chains. Rows matching on CDR3 protein sequence are summarized as one entry with the most common DNA and genes. Clone size and V and J calls follow TCRdb, not the original study. This sample lists under 550,000 distinct CDR3 sequences; just over 20% were detected once. The ten largest clones represent approximately 15% of the sample.

Taken from the germline V gene, the CDR1 and CDR2 loops are MNHEY and SVGEGT. V drops 7 bases and J drops 6 bases, leaving 15 bases in between. Spanning cysteine to phenylalanine, the CDR3 consists of 13 amino acids. The read is trimmed to its CDR3 DNA, 39 bases read in frame from base 1. What the work shows at the level of the full study, not this receptor alone: After the booster, most clones that had expanded after primary vaccination were detected again (around 96% of CD4 and more than 85% of CD8), suggesting broad maintenance of memory. Compared with the primary T-cell response, the secondary T-cell response was faster but weaker, reaching its peak on day 5 rather than on day 15. Computational filtering was required because FACS-sorted repertoires could contain abundant contaminating clonotypes from the bulk population. Only a couple of donors were included in the study, so the extent to which the findings can be generalized is limited. A small share of clonotypes was detected in both CD4 and CD8 compartments, with the overlap likely arising from convergent recombination.

The sequenced sample was PBMCs, obtained approximately 22 days after the first yellow fever vaccination. The chain is encoded by TRBV6-2 or TRBV6-3 joined to TRBJ1-1; TRBD1 is possibly the D segment (5 matching bases). The source of this sequence is a man between 18 and 29 years old who received the YFV17D yellow fever vaccine. In nucleotides, the sequence is TGTGCCAGCACGATCAGGGTAGGGGCTGAAGCTTTCTTT. Its amino acids are CASTIRVGAEAFF.